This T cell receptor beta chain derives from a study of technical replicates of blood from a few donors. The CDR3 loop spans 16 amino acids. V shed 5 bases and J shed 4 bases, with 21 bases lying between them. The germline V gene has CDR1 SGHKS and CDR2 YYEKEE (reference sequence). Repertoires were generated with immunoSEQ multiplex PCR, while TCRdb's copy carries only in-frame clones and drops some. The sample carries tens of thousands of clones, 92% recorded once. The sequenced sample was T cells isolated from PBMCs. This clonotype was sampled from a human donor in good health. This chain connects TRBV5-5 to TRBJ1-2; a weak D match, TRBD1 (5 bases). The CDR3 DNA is TGTGCCAGCAGGGTGGCGGGGCGCGAGAGAAGCTATGGCTACACCTTC. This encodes CASRVAGRERSYGYTF.